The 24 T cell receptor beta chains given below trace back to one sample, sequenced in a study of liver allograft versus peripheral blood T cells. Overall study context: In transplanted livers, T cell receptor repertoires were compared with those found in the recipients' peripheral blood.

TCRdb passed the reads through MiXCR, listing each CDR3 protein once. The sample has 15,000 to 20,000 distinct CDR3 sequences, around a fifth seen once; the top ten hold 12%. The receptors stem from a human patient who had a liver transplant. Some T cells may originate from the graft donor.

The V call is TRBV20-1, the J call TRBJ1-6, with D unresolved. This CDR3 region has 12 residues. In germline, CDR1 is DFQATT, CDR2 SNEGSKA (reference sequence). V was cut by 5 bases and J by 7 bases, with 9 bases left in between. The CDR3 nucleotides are TGCAGTGCTTCCGGCCCGAATTCACCCCTCCACTTT. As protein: CSASGPNSPLHF.

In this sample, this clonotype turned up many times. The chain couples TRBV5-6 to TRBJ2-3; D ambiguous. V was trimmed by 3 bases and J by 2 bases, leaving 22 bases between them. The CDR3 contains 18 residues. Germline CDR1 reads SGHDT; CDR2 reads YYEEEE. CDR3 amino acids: CASSWAVESVRATDTQYF. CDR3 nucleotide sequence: TGTGCCAGCAGCTGGGCGGTGGAAAGTGTAAGGGCCACAGATACGCAGTATTTT.

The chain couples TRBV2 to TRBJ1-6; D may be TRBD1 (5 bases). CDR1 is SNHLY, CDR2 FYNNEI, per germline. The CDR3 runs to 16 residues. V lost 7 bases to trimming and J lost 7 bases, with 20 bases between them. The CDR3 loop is CASISGRGSANSPLHF. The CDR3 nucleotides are TGTGCCAGCATCTCAGGTCGGGGGAGTGCAAATTCACCCCTCCACTTT.

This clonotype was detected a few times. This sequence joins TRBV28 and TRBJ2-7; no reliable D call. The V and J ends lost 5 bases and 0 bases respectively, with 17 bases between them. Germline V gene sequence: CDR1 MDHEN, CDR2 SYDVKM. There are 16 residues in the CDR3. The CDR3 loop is CASSVTVGGFSYEQYF. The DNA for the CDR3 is TGTGCCAGCAGTGTCACAGTTGGCGGATTCTCCTACGAGCAGTACTTC.

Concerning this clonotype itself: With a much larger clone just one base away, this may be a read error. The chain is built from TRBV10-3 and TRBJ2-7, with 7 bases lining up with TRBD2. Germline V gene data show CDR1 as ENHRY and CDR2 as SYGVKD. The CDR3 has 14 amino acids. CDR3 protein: CVISEGRDADEQYF. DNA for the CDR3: TGTGTCATCAGTGAAGGGAGGGACGCGGACGAGCAGTACTTC.

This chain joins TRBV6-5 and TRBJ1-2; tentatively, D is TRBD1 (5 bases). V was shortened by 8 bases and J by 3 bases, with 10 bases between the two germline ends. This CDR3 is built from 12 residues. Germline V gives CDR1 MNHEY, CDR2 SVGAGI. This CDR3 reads CASGHGDYGYTF. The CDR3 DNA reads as TGTGCCAGCGGACATGGGGACTATGGCTACACCTTC.

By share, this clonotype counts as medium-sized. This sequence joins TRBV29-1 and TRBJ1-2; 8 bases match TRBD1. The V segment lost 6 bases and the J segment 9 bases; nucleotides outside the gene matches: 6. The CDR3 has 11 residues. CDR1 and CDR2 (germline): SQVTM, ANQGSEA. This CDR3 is CSVQTGASYTF. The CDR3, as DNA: TGCAGCGTCCAGACAGGGGCGAGCTACACCTTC.

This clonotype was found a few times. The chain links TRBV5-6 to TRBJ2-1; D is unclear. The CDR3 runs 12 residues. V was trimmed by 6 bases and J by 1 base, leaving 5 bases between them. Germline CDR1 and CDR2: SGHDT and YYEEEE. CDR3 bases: TGTGCCAGCACCCTTTCCTACAATGAGCAGTTCTTC. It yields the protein CASTLSYNEQFF.

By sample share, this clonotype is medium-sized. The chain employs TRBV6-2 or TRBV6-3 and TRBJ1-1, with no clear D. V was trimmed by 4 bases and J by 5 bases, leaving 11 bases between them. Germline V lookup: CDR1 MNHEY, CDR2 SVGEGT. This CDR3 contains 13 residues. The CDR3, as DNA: TGTGCCAGCAGTTTCAACAGTAGGACTGAAGCTTTCTTT. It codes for CASSFNSRTEAFF.

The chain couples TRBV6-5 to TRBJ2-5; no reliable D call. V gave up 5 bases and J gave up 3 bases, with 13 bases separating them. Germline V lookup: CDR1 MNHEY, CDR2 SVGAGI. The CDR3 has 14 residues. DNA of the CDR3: TGTGCCAGCAGTCGTCCAGGATCCAAAGAGACCCAGTACTTC. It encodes CASSRPGSKETQYF.

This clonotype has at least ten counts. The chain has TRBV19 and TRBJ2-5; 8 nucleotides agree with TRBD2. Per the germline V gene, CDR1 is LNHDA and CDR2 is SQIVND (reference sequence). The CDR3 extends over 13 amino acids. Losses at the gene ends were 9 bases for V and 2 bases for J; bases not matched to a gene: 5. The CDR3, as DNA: TGTGCCAGCCGGGGGGGGGTTCAAGAGACCCAGTACTTC. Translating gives CASRGGVQETQYF.

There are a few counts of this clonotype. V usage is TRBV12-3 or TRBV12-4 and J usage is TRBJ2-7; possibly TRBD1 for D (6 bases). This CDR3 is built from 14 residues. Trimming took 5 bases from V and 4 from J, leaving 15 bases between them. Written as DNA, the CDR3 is TGTGCCAGCAGTAGTAGCAGGGGTGGGTACGAGCAGTACTTC. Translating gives CASSSSRGGYEQYF.

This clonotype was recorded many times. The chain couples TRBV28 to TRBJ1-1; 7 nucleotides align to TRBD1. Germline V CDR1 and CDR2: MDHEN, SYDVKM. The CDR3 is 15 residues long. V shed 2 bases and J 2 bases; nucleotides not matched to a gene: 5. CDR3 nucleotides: TGTGCCAGCAGTTTAGGAGGGACAGTCAACACTGAAGCTTTCTTT. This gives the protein CASSLGGTVNTEAFF. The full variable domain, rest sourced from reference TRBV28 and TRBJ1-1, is DVKVTQSSRYLVKRTGEKVFLECVQDMDHENMFWYRQDPGLGLRLIYFSYDVKMKEKGDIPEGYSVSREKKERFSLILESASTNQTSMYLCASSLGGTVNTEAFFGQGTRLTVV.

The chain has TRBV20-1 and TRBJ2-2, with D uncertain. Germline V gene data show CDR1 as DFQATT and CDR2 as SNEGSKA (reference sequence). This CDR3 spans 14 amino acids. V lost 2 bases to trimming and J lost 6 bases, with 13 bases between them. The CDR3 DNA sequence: TGCAGTGCTAGACGTCAGTTTTTGGCCGGGGAGCTGTTTTTT. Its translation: CSARRQFLAGELFF.

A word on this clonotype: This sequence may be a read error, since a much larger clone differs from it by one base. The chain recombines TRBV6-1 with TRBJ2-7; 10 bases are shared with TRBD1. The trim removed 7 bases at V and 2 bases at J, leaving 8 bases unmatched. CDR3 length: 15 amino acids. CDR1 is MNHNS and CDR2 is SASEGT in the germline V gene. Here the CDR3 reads CASNRQGQGTYEQYF. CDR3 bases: TGTGCCAGCAATAGACAGGGACAGGGGACCTACGAGCAGTACTTC.

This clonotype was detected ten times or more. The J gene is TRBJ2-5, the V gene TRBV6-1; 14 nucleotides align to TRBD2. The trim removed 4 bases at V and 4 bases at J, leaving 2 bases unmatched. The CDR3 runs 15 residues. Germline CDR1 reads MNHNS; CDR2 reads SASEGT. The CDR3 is CASSGGTSGRETQYF. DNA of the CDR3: TGTGCCAGCAGTGGGGGGACTAGCGGGAGAGAGACCCAGTACTTC.

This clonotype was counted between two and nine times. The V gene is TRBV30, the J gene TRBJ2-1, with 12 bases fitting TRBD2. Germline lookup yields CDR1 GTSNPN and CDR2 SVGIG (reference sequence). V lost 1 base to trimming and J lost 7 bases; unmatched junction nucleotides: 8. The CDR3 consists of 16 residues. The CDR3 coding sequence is TGTGCCTGGAGTGGAGACCTAGCGGGAGGGAGGAATGAGCAGTTCTTC. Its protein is CAWSGDLAGGRNEQFF. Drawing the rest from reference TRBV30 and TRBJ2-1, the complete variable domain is SQTIHQWPATLVQPVGSPLSLECTVEGTSNPNLYWYRQAAGRGLQLLFYSVGIGQISSEVPQNLSASRPQDRQFILSSKKLLLSDSGFYLCAWSGDLAGGRNEQFFGPGTRLTVL.

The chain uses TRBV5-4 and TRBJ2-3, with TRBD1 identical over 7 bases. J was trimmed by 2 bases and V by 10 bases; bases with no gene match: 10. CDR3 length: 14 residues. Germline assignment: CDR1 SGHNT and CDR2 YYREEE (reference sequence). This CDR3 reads CASNRDSSTDTQYF. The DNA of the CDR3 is TGTGCCTCCAACCGGGACAGCTCCACAGATACGCAGTATTTT.

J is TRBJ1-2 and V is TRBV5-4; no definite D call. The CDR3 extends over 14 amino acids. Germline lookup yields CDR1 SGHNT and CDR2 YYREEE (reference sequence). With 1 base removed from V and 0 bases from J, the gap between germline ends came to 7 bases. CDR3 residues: CASSLPGANYGYTF. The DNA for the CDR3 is TGTGCCAGCAGCTTGCCCGGCGCTAACTATGGCTACACCTTC.

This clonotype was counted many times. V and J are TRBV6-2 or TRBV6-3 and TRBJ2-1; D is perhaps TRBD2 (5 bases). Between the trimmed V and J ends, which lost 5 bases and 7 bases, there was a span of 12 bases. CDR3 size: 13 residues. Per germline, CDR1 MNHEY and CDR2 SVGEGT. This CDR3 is CASSRTGVNEQFF. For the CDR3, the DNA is TGTGCCAGCAGTCGGACTGGAGTAAATGAGCAGTTCTTC.

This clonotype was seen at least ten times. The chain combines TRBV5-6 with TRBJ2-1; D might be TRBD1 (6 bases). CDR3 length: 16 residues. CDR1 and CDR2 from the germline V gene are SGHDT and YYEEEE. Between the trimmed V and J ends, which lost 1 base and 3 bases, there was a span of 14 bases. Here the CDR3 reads CASSLTGSNLYNEQFF. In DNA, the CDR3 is TGTGCCAGCAGCTTGACAGGGTCCAACCTCTACAATGAGCAGTTCTTC.

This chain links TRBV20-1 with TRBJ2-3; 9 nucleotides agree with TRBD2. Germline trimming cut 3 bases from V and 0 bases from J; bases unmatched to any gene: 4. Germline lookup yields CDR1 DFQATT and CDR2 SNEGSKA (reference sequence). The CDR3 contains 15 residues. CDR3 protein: CSASRAGGSTDTQYF. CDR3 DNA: TGCAGTGCTAGTCGAGCGGGGGGCAGCACAGATACGCAGTATTTT.

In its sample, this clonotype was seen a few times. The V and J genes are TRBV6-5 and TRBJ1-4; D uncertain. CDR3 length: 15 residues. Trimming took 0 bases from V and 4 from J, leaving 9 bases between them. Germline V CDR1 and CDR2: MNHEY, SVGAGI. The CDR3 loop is CASSYSDGINEKLFF. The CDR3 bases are TGTGCCAGCAGTTACTCGGATGGGATTAATGAAAAACTGTTTTTT.

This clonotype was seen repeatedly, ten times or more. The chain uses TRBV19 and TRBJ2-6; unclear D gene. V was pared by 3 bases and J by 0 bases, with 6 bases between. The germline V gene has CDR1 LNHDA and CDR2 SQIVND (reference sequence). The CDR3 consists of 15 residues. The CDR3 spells CASSIGISGANVLTF. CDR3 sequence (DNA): TGTGCCAGTAGTATTGGGATCTCTGGGGCCAACGTCCTGACTTTC.